Following are 10 T cell receptor beta chains from one sample sequenced in a study of T cells after posttransplantation cyclophosphamide. Clones were read by immunoSEQ multiplex PCR, and TCRdb kept only the in-frame ones, dropping some. This repertoire lists about 37,000 clones without singletons; around 5.9% sits in the top ten. The material sequenced was PBMCs. The receptors were gathered from a man aged 25 to 45 in good health and a related stem cell transplant donor.

This clone was picked up many times. The V gene is TRBV2, the J gene TRBJ1-3, with 7 bases matching TRBD1. Germline V gene lookup returns CDR1 SNHLY and CDR2 FYNNEI. Trimming cost V 2 bases and J 0 bases; bases outside gene matches: 4. The CDR3 consists of 16 residues. CDR3 coding DNA: TGTGCCAGCAGTGAAACAGGGGTCAGCTCTGGAAACACCATATATTTT. The encoded protein is CASSETGVSSGNTIYF.

Ten or more counts support this clone. The rearrangement links TRBV19 to TRBJ1-1, with D uncertain. The CDR3 runs to 14 residues. Germline CDR1 is LNHDA and CDR2 is SQIVND (reference sequence). V was cut by 7 bases and J by 5 bases, with 17 bases left in between. CDR3 in DNA: TGTGCCAGTAACCCTTCAGGAGCAGAAACTGAAGCTTTCTTT. As protein: CASNPSGAETEAFF.

This clone was observed at least ten times. This sequence joins TRBV12-3 or TRBV12-4 and TRBJ1-2; D is undetermined. This CDR3 contains 17 residues. The V end was cut by 0 bases, the J end by 0 bases, with 14 bases between. CDR3: CASSLAIGLATNYGYTF. The CDR3 bases are TGTGCCAGCAGTTTAGCTATCGGGTTGGCTACTAACTATGGCTACACCTTC.

The V and J genes are TRBV6-1 and TRBJ2-5, with 8 nucleotides matching TRBD1. Germline-derived CDR1 and CDR2 are MNHNS and SASEGT. J was trimmed by 3 bases and V by 6 bases; bases with no gene match: 9. This CDR3 has 15 residues. CDR3 nucleotides: TGTGCCAGCAGAGGATCTCAGACAGGGGAAGAGACCCAGTACTTC. Protein product: CASRGSQTGEETQYF.

This clone occurred many times. This chain connects TRBV10-2 to TRBJ1-3; the D gene is possibly TRBD1 (6 bases). The germline V gene has CDR1 WSHSY and CDR2 SAAADI. CDR3 length: 17 residues. The V gene lost 2 bases and the J gene lost 0 bases, with 14 bases spanning the gap. CDR3 sequence reads: CASSEGDTANSGNTIYF. CDR3 bases: TGCGCCAGCAGTGAGGGGGACACTGCAAACTCTGGAAACACCATATATTTT.

This clone was detected many times. This chain connects TRBV28 to TRBJ1-1, with a possible D match to TRBD1 (5 bases). CDR3 length equals 15 residues. V was cut by 5 bases and J by 1 base, with 14 bases left in between. Germline V gene lookup returns CDR1 MDHEN and CDR2 SYDVKM. In DNA form, the CDR3 reads TGTGCCAGCAGTACCTCCGGGACTGGGAACACTGAAGCTTTCTTT. Translating gives CASSTSGTGNTEAFF.

The J gene is TRBJ2-3, the V gene TRBV24-1; 7 bases agree with TRBD1. The CDR3 has 16 residues. V was clipped by 4 bases and J by 5 bases; unmatched bases: 11. The germline V gene has CDR1 KGHDR and CDR2 SFDVKD. The CDR3: CATSDPTGMHRDTQYF. DNA of the CDR3: TGTGCCACCAGTGACCCGACAGGGATGCACAGAGATACGCAGTATTTT.

As regards this clone: One end of the junction is discordant with germline, which a read error may explain. This sequence joins TRBV6-5 and TRBJ1-3; the D gene is possibly TRBD1 (6 bases). Germline lookup yields CDR1 MNHEY and CDR2 SVGAGI. CDR3 length: 15 residues. The CDR3 nucleotides read TGTGCCAGCAGGCCGACAGGCGACTCTGGAAACATCATATATTTT. Amino acids: CASRPTGDSGNIIYF.

This clone was observed many times. This chain links TRBV5-8 with TRBJ1-6, with 7 bases that match TRBD1. The junction had 4 bases not matched to a gene; V was cut back by 4 bases and J by 6 bases. CDR3 length equals 14 residues. Germline lookup yields CDR1 SGHTS and CDR2 YDEGEE. DNA for the CDR3: TGTGCCAGCAGCCTGGGACAGCTTAATTCACCCCTCCACTTT. It specifies CASSLGQLNSPLHF.

This clone showed up many times. The chain uses TRBV7-9 and TRBJ2-1; 12 nucleotides agree with TRBD2. Germline CDR1 reads SEHNR; CDR2 reads FQNEAQ (reference sequence). This CDR3 spans 15 amino acids. The J segment lost 12 bases and the V segment lost 2 bases, leaving 8 bases of the junction unmatched. CDR3 DNA sequence: TGTGCCAGCAGCTTAAAGACTAGCGGGGGAGGGACGCAGTTCTTC. It translates to CASSLKTSGGGTQFF.